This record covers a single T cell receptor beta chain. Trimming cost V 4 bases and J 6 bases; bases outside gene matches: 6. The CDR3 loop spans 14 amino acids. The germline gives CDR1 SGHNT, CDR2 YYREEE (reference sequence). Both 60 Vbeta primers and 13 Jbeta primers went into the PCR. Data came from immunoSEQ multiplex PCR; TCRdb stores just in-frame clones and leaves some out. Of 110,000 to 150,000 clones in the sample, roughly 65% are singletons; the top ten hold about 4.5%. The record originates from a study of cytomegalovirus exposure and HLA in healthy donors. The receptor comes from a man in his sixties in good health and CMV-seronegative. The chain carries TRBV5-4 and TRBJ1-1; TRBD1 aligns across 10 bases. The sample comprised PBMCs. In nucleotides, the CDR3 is TGTGCCAGCAGCAGGGGACAGGGGTTACCTGAAGCTTTCTTT. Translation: CASSRGQGLPEAFF.